This entry lists 30 T cell receptor beta chains sequenced from one sample in a study of radiotherapy plus CTLA-4 blockade in lung cancer. Produced via immunoSEQ multiplex PCR; TCRdb's table is partial and in-frame only. The table records 50,000 to 65,000 clones, about three quarters of them present only once. The input for sequencing was peripheral blood, taken from a patient treated with radiotherapy plus ipilimumab. The receptors originated from a human donor with non-small cell lung cancer whose response to radiotherapy plus ipilimumab could not be evaluated.

V usage is TRBV5-4 and J usage is TRBJ2-3; 7 bases fit TRBD1. The CDR3 sequence is 15 residues long. Looked up from germline, CDR1 is SGHNT and CDR2 is YYREEE (reference sequence). V trimming: 3 bases; J trimming: 0 bases; junction bases outside the gene matches: 4. CDR3 loop: CASSSGDSSTDTQYF. CDR3 DNA: TGTGCCAGCAGCTCCGGGGACAGCAGCACAGATACGCAGTATTTT.

The chain uses TRBV7-2 and TRBJ2-3; TRBD2 agrees at 9 bases. This CDR3 has 17 amino acids. The J segment lost 6 bases and the V segment lost 4 bases, leaving 14 bases of the junction unmatched. Germline loops: CDR1 SGHTA, CDR2 FQGNSA. The CDR3 spells CASSSTLAGGAGDTQYF. CDR3 coding DNA: TGTGCCAGCAGCTCGACCCTGGCGGGGGGGGCCGGGGATACGCAGTATTTT.

The genes are TRBV27 and TRBJ1-5, with 8 bases matching TRBD1. Trimming at V came to 3 bases and at J to 2 bases, leaving 6 bases not matched to a gene. The CDR3 has 16 residues. CDR1 is MNHEY and CDR2 is SMNVEV in the germline V gene (reference sequence). In nucleotides, the CDR3 is TGTGCCAGCAGTTTTCAGGGGGCAGGTGGCAATCAGCCCCAGCATTTT. It specifies CASSFQGAGGNQPQHF.

V is TRBV7-2 and J is TRBJ1-5; D unresolved. The CDR3 is made up of 15 amino acids. The V gene's germline CDR1 is SGHTA and CDR2 FQGNSA. Deletions cut 4 bases from V and 4 bases from J, with 14 bases between. CDR3 sequence (DNA): TGTGCCAGCAGCTCAAATTCAGGCAGGAATCAGCCCCAGCATTTT. Its translation: CASSSNSGRNQPQHF.

The chain is built from TRBV7-2 and TRBJ1-1; D is possibly TRBD1 (6 bases). From germline, CDR1 is SGHTA and CDR2 FQGNSA. Trimming took off 4 bases at V and 1 base at J, with 13 bases between the two ends. The CDR3 contains 15 residues. The CDR3 is CASSSRRGANTEAFF. The CDR3 region has the DNA TGTGCCAGCAGCTCCCGACGGGGGGCGAACACTGAAGCTTTCTTT.

The chain employs TRBV5-1 and TRBJ2-5; 7 bases fit TRBD1. The J call could be wrong; TRBJ2-7 is a better fit for the DNA end. Germline CDR1 is SGHRS and CDR2 is YFSETQ. This CDR3 is 14 amino acids long. CDR3 nucleotides: TGCGCCAGCAGCTTGGAGGGGGCCGTCTACGAGCAGTACTTC. Protein product: CASSLEGAVYEQYF.

The chain employs TRBV7-8 and TRBJ1-3, with D unclear. The germline V and J ends were trimmed by 5 bases and 0 bases, with 5 bases remaining between them. This CDR3 comprises 13 residues. The germline V gene encodes CDR1 SGHVS and CDR2 FQNEAQ. CDR3 DNA sequence: TGTGCCAGCAGCACAGACTCTGGAAACACCATATATTTT. The encoded protein is CASSTDSGNTIYF.

The chain recombines TRBV28 with TRBJ2-3; 11 positions agree with TRBD2. The CDR3 has 13 residues. Germline V gene lookup returns CDR1 MDHEN and CDR2 SYDVKM. V lost 7 bases, J lost 3 bases, and 0 bases stayed unmatched. CDR3 nucleotide sequence: TGTGCCAGCACTAGCGGGGGGACAGATACGCAGTATTTT. This encodes CASTSGGTDTQYF. Full variable domain (outside the CDR3, taken from reference TRBV28 and TRBJ2-3): DVKVTQSSRYLVKRTGEKVFLECVQDMDHENMFWYRQDPGLGLRLIYFSYDVKMKEKGDIPEGYSVSREKKERFSLILESASTNQTSMYLCASTSGGTDTQYFGPGTRLTVL.

A single count supports this clone. CDR3 nucleotides: TGTGCCAGCAGTCCGAGGGAGTCCTACAATGAGCAGTTCTTC. Translated: CASSPRESYNEQFF. The rearrangement links TRBV28 to TRBJ2-1; a possible D gene is TRBD2 (5 bases). Germline V lookup: CDR1 MDHEN, CDR2 SYDVKM. The V and J ends lost 5 bases and 1 base respectively, with 9 bases between them. This CDR3 is built from 14 residues.

The rearrangement links TRBV7-3 to TRBJ2-2; D gene ambiguous. Germline CDR1 and CDR2: SGHTA and FQGTGA. This CDR3 spans 13 amino acids. V was trimmed by 3 bases and J by 6 bases, leaving 8 bases between them. The CDR3 reads CASSLGRSGELFF. For the CDR3, the DNA is TGTGCCAGCAGCTTGGGCAGGTCCGGGGAGCTGTTTTTT.

V gene TRBV28 combines with J gene TRBJ2-3; a weak D match, TRBD1 (5 bases). CDR1 is MDHEN and CDR2 is SYDVKM in the germline V gene. CDR3 length equals 14 residues. V was cut by 8 bases and J by 8 bases, with 20 bases left in between. CDR3 amino acids: CASAPLQGPPTQYF. DNA of the CDR3: TGTGCCAGCGCTCCTCTTCAGGGTCCTCCTACGCAGTATTTT. Drawing the rest from reference TRBV28 and TRBJ2-3, the complete variable domain is DVKVTQSSRYLVKRTGEKVFLECVQDMDHENMFWYRQDPGLGLRLIYFSYDVKMKEKGDIPEGYSVSREKKERFSLILESASTNQTSMYLCASAPLQGPPTQYFGPGTRLTVL.

The chain employs TRBV19 and TRBJ1-1; no definite D call. Trimming cost V 1 base and J 3 bases, with 6 bases left between them. CDR3 size: 13 residues. The germline V gene has CDR1 LNHDA and CDR2 SQIVND (reference sequence). This CDR3 reads CASSIGVDTEAFF. CDR3 sequence (DNA): TGTGCCAGTAGTATAGGAGTAGACACTGAAGCTTTCTTT.

This rearrangement joins TRBV7-8 to TRBJ2-7; 8 nucleotides match TRBD2. J lost 5 bases, V lost 6 bases, and 12 bases had no gene match. This CDR3 is 15 amino acids long. Germline lookup yields CDR1 SGHVS and CDR2 FQNEAQ. CDR3 protein: CASRERWLAGDEQYF. The CDR3 DNA follows: TGTGCCAGCAGAGAAAGATGGCTAGCGGGTGACGAGCAGTACTTC.

This rearrangement joins TRBV11-2 to TRBJ1-1, with D possibly TRBD1 on 5 matching bases. The germline CDR1 and CDR2 sequences are SGHAT and FQNNGV. The V end lost 5 bases, the J end lost 2 bases, and 9 bases lay between the germline ends. CDR3 length: 13 amino acids. Here the CDR3 DNA reads TGTGCCAGCAGCCCAGGGATTAACACTGAAGCTTTCTTT. It translates to CASSPGINTEAFF.

The chain links TRBV4-3 to TRBJ1-2; TRBD1 aligns across 9 bases. CDR1 and CDR2 (germline): LGHNA, YSLEER. This CDR3 has 15 residues. V trimming: 4 bases; J trimming: 6 bases; junction bases outside the gene matches: 9. The CDR3 protein is CASSLILGQGDGYTF. CDR3 sequence (DNA): TGCGCCAGCAGCCTCATATTGGGACAGGGTGATGGCTACACCTTC.

The V and J genes are TRBV7-6 and TRBJ2-1; TRBD2 matches at 11 bases. Germline V gene sequence: CDR1 SGHVS, CDR2 FNYEAQ. V trimming: 1 base; J trimming: 6 bases; junction bases outside the gene matches: 11. CDR3 size: 18 residues. The chain's CDR3 is CASSLVTLASGGINEQFF. The CDR3 bases are TGTGCCAGCAGCTTAGTGACTCTCGCTAGCGGGGGGATCAATGAGCAGTTCTTC.

In this sample, this clone turned up a few times. The rearrangement joins TRBV4-2 to TRBJ2-7; TRBD1 matches at 10 bases. The CDR3 runs to 16 residues. Losses at the gene ends were 3 bases for V and 6 bases for J; bases not matched to a gene: 11. The germline V gene encodes CDR1 LGHNA and CDR2 YNFKEQ. The CDR3 bases are TGTGCCAGCAGCCAGTCCAGACAGGGGGCGCTCGGCGAGCAGTACTTC. Amino acids: CASSQSRQGALGEQYF.

The gene calls are TRBV5-4 and TRBJ2-7, with 10 bases matching TRBD2. V shed 4 bases, J shed 6 bases, and the junction held 7 bases outside the gene matches. This CDR3 spans 14 amino acids. Germline V lookup: CDR1 SGHNT, CDR2 YYREEE (reference sequence). The CDR3: CASSPSGGAPEQYF. The DNA for the CDR3 is TGTGCCAGCAGCCCTAGCGGGGGTGCCCCCGAGCAGTACTTC.

This clone has a handful of counts. An end of the junction differs from the germline gene, which may be a read error. This chain links TRBV4-1 with TRBJ1-1; D uncertain. The CDR3 extends over 13 amino acids. The germline V gene has CDR1 MGHRA and CDR2 YSYEKL. The DNA for the CDR3 is TGCGCCAGCAGTCAAGCGAGTGGCACTGAAGCTTTCTTT. This encodes CASSQASGTEAFF.

The rearrangement links TRBV27 to TRBJ2-1, with 9 bases aligning to TRBD2. Germline CDR1 reads MNHEY; CDR2 reads SMNVEV (reference sequence). V lost 2 bases to trimming and J lost 8 bases; unmatched junction nucleotides: 7. The CDR3 length is 15 residues. The CDR3 sequence: CASSLTGTSTYEQFF. The CDR3 DNA is TGTGCCAGCAGTTTAACCGGGACTAGCACTTATGAGCAGTTCTTC.

The rearrangement uses TRBV9 and TRBJ1-6, with D uncertain. In germline, CDR1 is SGDLS, CDR2 YYNGEE. The CDR3 covers 14 residues. Trimming removed 0 bases at V and 5 bases at J, with 6 bases between. The CDR3 coding sequence is TGTGCCAGCAGCGTAGGGGCCGATAATTCACCCCTCCACTTT. Translating it yields CASSVGADNSPLHF.

This chain connects TRBV18 to TRBJ2-7, with 13 bases that match TRBD2. The germline V gene has CDR1 KGHSH and CDR2 LQKENI. The junction had 10 bases not matched to a gene; V was cut back by 5 bases and J by 6 bases. The CDR3 is 16 residues long. Here the CDR3 reads CASSIGLAGELAEQYF. Here the CDR3 DNA reads TGTGCCAGCTCAATCGGACTAGCGGGAGAACTTGCCGAGCAGTACTTC.

The chain couples TRBV1 to TRBJ1-2; the listed D gene, TRBD1, was not tested against the DNA. TRBV1 is a recognized pseudogene. The CDR3 contains 14 residues. The CDR3 here is CTSSRIQANYGYTF. Here the CDR3 DNA reads TGCACCAGCAGCCGCATACAGGCGAACTATGGCTACACCTTC.

The rearrangement joins TRBV5-6 to TRBJ2-7; D is possibly TRBD2 (5 bases). The germline V gene has CDR1 SGHDT and CDR2 YYEEEE. The CDR3 has 13 amino acids. Trimming shortened V by 0 bases and J by 6 bases, and 10 bases separated the two germline ends. CDR3 coding DNA: TGTGCCAGCAGCTTGGGAGGGCCAGGCGAGCAGTACTTC. Residues: CASSLGGPGEQYF.

This clone was recorded a few times. The chain has TRBV18 and TRBJ1-2, with 10 bases aligning to TRBD1. V gave up 5 bases and J gave up 3 bases; unmatched junction bases: 3. Per the germline V gene, CDR1 is KGHSH and CDR2 is LQKENI. The CDR3 loop spans 14 amino acids. CDR3 region: CASSETGGDYGYTF. The CDR3 DNA follows: TGTGCCAGCTCAGAGACAGGGGGCGACTATGGCTACACCTTC.

The rearrangement uses TRBV7-2 and TRBJ2-7; D may be TRBD2 (5 bases). V lost 2 bases, J lost 2 bases, and 7 bases lay in between. CDR1 SGHTA and CDR2 FQGNSA come from the germline V gene. This CDR3 contains 13 residues. As DNA, the CDR3 is TGTGCCAGCAGCTTACAAGCGGCCTACGAGCAGTACTTC. It translates to CASSLQAAYEQYF.

This chain joins TRBV7-9 and TRBJ1-2; D unclear. The germline V and J ends were trimmed by 2 bases and 1 base, with 14 bases remaining between them. Germline values: CDR1 SEHNR, CDR2 FQNEAQ (reference sequence). The CDR3 covers 16 residues. The CDR3 bases are TGTGCCAGCAGCTTACCTCGGAGGGAGGGTAACTATGGCTACACCTTC. This sequence encodes CASSLPRREGNYGYTF.

V gene TRBV2 combines with J gene TRBJ1-6; 10 nucleotides align to TRBD1. J lost 9 bases, V lost 0 bases, and 2 bases had no gene match. This CDR3 comprises 15 residues. Germline CDR1 SNHLY, CDR2 FYNNEI. CDR3 DNA: TGTGCCAGCAGTGAAGCGAGGACAGGGGGTTCACCCCTCCACTTT. This sequence encodes CASSEARTGGSPLHF.

This clone was found a few times. This chain connects TRBV7-9 to TRBJ2-5, with D hard to call. Germline V lookup: CDR1 SEHNR, CDR2 FQNEAQ (reference sequence). Trimming cost V 2 bases and J 1 base, with 11 bases left between them. This CDR3 is built from 15 residues. The CDR3 reads CASSLILPGQETQYF. The CDR3 nucleotides are TGTGCCAGCAGCTTAATTTTACCGGGCCAAGAGACCCAGTACTTC.

In this sample, this clone is medium-sized. The CDR3 nucleotides are TGCGCCAGCAGCCAGGGAGCTGACACTGAAGCTTTCTTT. Amino acid sequence: CASSQGADTEAFF. This chain uses TRBV4-3 with TRBJ1-1, with D hard to call. The CDR3 length is 13 residues. The ends were cut back, 3 bases at V and 3 bases at J, with 8 bases in the middle. Germline V gives CDR1 LGHNA, CDR2 YSLEER.